Shown below are 20 T cell receptor beta chains from a single sample sequenced in a study of Ad26.COV2.S vaccination and SARS-CoV-2 variants. Treatment defined: over 15 received Ad26.COV2.S at low or high dose, single or two shots; about 5 received placebo; per-sample allocation not given. The samples were gathered on day 63 after the first injection of vaccine or placebo. This table comes from immunoSEQ multiplex PCR, and its TCRdb copy is limited to in-frame clones, with some not included. The profile covers around 300,000 clones, with 75% to 90% appearing a single time and around 10% taken by the ten largest. This specimen was peripheral blood, taken in a trial of Ad26.COV2.S vaccine versus placebo. These receptor sequences come from a person between 18 and 59 years old who received the Ad26.COV2.S COVID-19 vaccine or a placebo.

This chain uses TRBV6-5 with TRBJ2-7, with 9 bases identical to TRBD1. CDR3 size: 14 residues. CDR1 and CDR2 (germline): MNHEY, SVGAGI. The trim removed 3 bases at V and 2 bases at J, leaving 2 bases unmatched. DNA of the CDR3: TGTGCCAGCAGTTATGGGGACAGGGCCTACGAGCAGTACTTC. Translated: CASSYGDRAYEQYF.

J is TRBJ2-7 and V is TRBV21-1; whether TRBD1, the table's D call, matches the DNA was not checked. TRBV21-1 is labeled a pseudogene. This CDR3 is built from 22 residues. The CDR3 region has the DNA TGTGCCAGCAGCAAAGCGCTTTCAACAGGGGCACCACGGGTCGGACGGATATACGAGCAGTACTTC. It is translated as CASSKALSTGAPRVGRIYEQYF.

The V gene is TRBV5-1, the J gene TRBJ2-7; TRBD2 might be the D (5 bases). Germline V gene data show CDR1 as SGHRS and CDR2 as YFSETQ. The CDR3 loop spans 12 amino acids. Between the trimmed V and J ends, which lost 7 bases and 0 bases, there was a span of 8 bases. The CDR3 is CASRGNSYEQYF. The CDR3 nucleotides read TGCGCCAGCCGAGGGAACTCCTACGAGCAGTACTTC.

This sequence joins TRBV4-3 and TRBJ1-4; D uncertain. Trimming removed 1 base from V and 0 bases from J, with 6 bases in between. The CDR3 covers 15 residues. Germline V gene data show CDR1 as LGHNA and CDR2 as YSLEER. CDR3 DNA: TGCGCCAGCAGCCAAGCGACCGCAACTAATGAAAAACTGTTTTTT. This codes for CASSQATATNEKLFF.

CDR3 amino acids: CASRPPTGGGETQYF. Here the CDR3 DNA reads TGTGCCAGCAGACCTCCGACAGGGGGCGGAGAGACCCAGTACTTC. The chain couples TRBV6-6 to TRBJ2-5, with 10 bases lining up with TRBD1. The CDR3 has 15 amino acids. In germline, CDR1 is MNHNY, CDR2 SVGAGI (reference sequence). V lost 6 bases and J lost 4; bases outside the gene matches: 8.

The rearrangement links TRBV7-2 to TRBJ2-1; D may be TRBD2 (6 bases). Germline V gives CDR1 SGHTA, CDR2 FQGNSA. V was pared by 4 bases and J by 9 bases, with 19 bases between. This CDR3 region has 15 residues. The CDR3 sequence is CASSSAGRGSSEQFF. DNA of the CDR3: TGTGCCAGCAGCTCCGCCGGACGGGGGAGCAGTGAGCAGTTCTTC. The variable domain in full, completed from reference TRBV7-2 and TRBJ2-1, reads GAGVSQSPSNKVTEKGKDVELRCDPISGHTALYWYRQSLGQGLEFLIYFQGNSAPDKSGLPSDRFSAERTGGSVSTLTIQRTQQEDSAVYLCASSSAGRGSSEQFFGPGTRLTVL.

V is TRBV7-9 and J is TRBJ1-5, with D possibly matching TRBD1 (5 bases). Deletions cut 3 bases from V and 3 bases from J, with 12 bases between. Germline V lookup: CDR1 SEHNR, CDR2 FQNEAQ (reference sequence). The CDR3 totals 15 residues. CDR3: CASSLGDRINQPQHF. In nucleotides, the CDR3 is TGTGCCAGCAGCTTGGGGGACCGGATCAATCAGCCCCAGCATTTT.

The chain links TRBV24-1 to TRBJ2-1; TRBD2 aligns across 9 bases. The length of the CDR3 is 20 residues. The germline V gene has CDR1 KGHDR and CDR2 SFDVKD. Trimming cost V 2 bases and J 0 bases; bases outside gene matches: 13. In DNA form, the CDR3 reads TGTGCCACCAGTGATTCGCGACTTATTAGCGGGAGTGCCTCCTACAATGAGCAGTTCTTC. Encoded protein: CATSDSRLISGSASYNEQFF.

The chain employs TRBV19 and TRBJ1-6; the D gene is possibly TRBD1 (5 bases). CDR1 and CDR2 from the germline V gene are LNHDA and SQIVND (reference sequence). Trimming took off 3 bases at V and 9 bases at J, with 9 bases between the two ends. The length of the CDR3 is 13 residues. The CDR3 nucleotides read TGTGCCAGTAGTATGGTGGGGGGTTCACCCCTCCACTTT. Its translation: CASSMVGGSPLHF.

The chain joins TRBV10-1 to TRBJ2-7; D may correspond to TRBD1 or TRBD2 (5 bases each). This CDR3 is 12 amino acids long. CDR1 is WNHNN and CDR2 is SYGVQD in the germline V gene (reference sequence). Trimming left V 5 bases short and J 3 bases short, with 8 bases between. CDR3 region: CASSRDGYEQYF. The CDR3 DNA sequence: TGCGCCAGCAGTCGGGACGGCTACGAGCAGTACTTC.

The genes are TRBV11-2 and TRBJ2-1, with D possibly TRBD1 on 5 matching bases. The V gene's germline CDR1 is SGHAT and CDR2 FQNNGV. With 5 bases removed from V and 8 bases from J, the gap between germline ends came to 10 bases. The CDR3 is 12 residues long. The CDR3 protein is CASSRQGDEQFF. DNA for the CDR3: TGTGCCAGCAGCCGCCAAGGGGATGAGCAGTTCTTC.

The rearrangement links TRBV11-1 to TRBJ2-1; D ambiguous. The ends were cut back, 1 base at V and 0 bases at J, with 10 bases in the middle. CDR3 length: 16 residues. Germline lookup yields CDR1 SGHAT and CDR2 FQDESV (reference sequence). The CDR3 spells CASSLDSRSSYNEQFF. Written as DNA, the CDR3 is TGTGCCAGCAGCTTAGACAGCCGAAGCTCCTACAATGAGCAGTTCTTC.

The count of this clone is one. The V gene is TRBV19, the J gene TRBJ2-7; D uncertain. V was pared by 3 bases and J by 7 bases, with 13 bases between. In germline, CDR1 is LNHDA, CDR2 SQIVND (reference sequence). The CDR3 runs 13 residues. CDR3 region: CASSIGPLGEQYF. For the CDR3, the DNA is TGTGCCAGTAGTATTGGACCTTTGGGGGAGCAGTACTTC.

The rearrangement joins TRBV4-3 to TRBJ2-1; D unclear. Germline-derived CDR1 and CDR2 are LGHNA and YSLEER. The CDR3 is 16 amino acids. Trimming cost V 0 bases and J 4 bases, with 13 bases left between them. CDR3 region: CASSQDRPEAYNEQFF. The CDR3 region has the DNA TGCGCCAGCAGCCAAGACCGGCCCGAGGCTTACAATGAGCAGTTCTTC.

The V and J genes are TRBV6-2 or TRBV6-3 and TRBJ1-4, with a tentative D call TRBD1 (5 bases). Trimming removed 0 bases at V and 6 bases at J, with 11 bases between. From germline, CDR1 is MNHEY and CDR2 SVGEGT. The CDR3 is 15 residues long. This CDR3 reads CASSYSGVFDEKLFF. In nucleotides, the CDR3 is TGTGCCAGCAGTTACTCGGGGGTATTTGATGAAAAACTGTTTTTT.

The rearrangement uses TRBV6-2 or TRBV6-3 and TRBJ1-1, with TRBD1 as a possible D gene (5 bases). The CDR3 contains 14 residues. Trimming left V 4 bases short and J 2 bases short, with 11 bases between. Germline V gives CDR1 MNHEY, CDR2 SVGEGT. This CDR3 is CASSLSQGNTEAFF. Written as DNA, the CDR3 is TGTGCCAGCAGTTTAAGCCAGGGTAACACTGAAGCTTTCTTT.

The chain uses TRBV27 and TRBJ1-2, with no clear D. This CDR3 spans 14 amino acids. The ends were cut back, 5 bases at V and 4 bases at J, with 14 bases in the middle. The germline CDR1 and CDR2 sequences are MNHEY and SMNVEV (reference sequence). The CDR3 loop is CASSPPGRVYGYTF. Written as DNA, the CDR3 is TGTGCCAGCAGTCCCCCGGGGAGAGTCTATGGCTACACCTTC.

This chain joins TRBV27 and TRBJ1-4, with D possibly TRBD1 on 6 matching bases. The CDR3 extends over 15 amino acids. V was shortened by 2 bases and J by 4 bases, with 11 bases between the two germline ends. Germline V gives CDR1 MNHEY, CDR2 SMNVEV (reference sequence). The CDR3 DNA reads as TGTGCCAGCAGTTTAGCGTCAGGGGTTAATGAAAAACTGTTTTTT. It specifies CASSLASGVNEKLFF.

The chain has TRBV24-1 and TRBJ2-5; TRBD2 is a possible D gene (5 bases). CDR1 is KGHDR, CDR2 SFDVKD, per germline. CDR3 length: 16 residues. The V end lost 2 bases, the J end lost 5 bases, and 17 bases lay between the germline ends. The CDR3 nucleotides read TGTGCCACCAGTGATTGGGAGAGGGATTCGGGGGAGACCCAGTACTTC. This sequence encodes CATSDWERDSGETQYF.

For the CDR3, the DNA is TGTGCCAGCAGCTTAGCCGCCTGGCAGCCTAATGAAAAACTGTTTTTT. Residues: CASSLAAWQPNEKLFF. The V call is TRBV7-2, the J call TRBJ1-4, with unresolved D. V was trimmed by 0 bases and J by 3 bases, leaving 11 bases between them. CDR3 length: 16 amino acids. In germline, CDR1 is SGHTA, CDR2 FQGNSA.